The 8 T cell receptor beta chains below all came from one sample that was sequenced in a study of T cell repertoires in aging, cancer and after chemotherapy. Rearranged V-D-J TRB sequences were amplified with a mixed TRB-A/B primer pool. Each CDR3 protein is one row after TCRdb ran MiXCR on the multiplex PCR reads. The data show fewer than 8,500 distinct CDR3 sequences, about 29% seen once. TCR beta rearrangements were amplified from peripheral blood genomic DNA. The specimen sequenced was blood. These receptors originate from a human donor with a blood cancer. The donor label of this sample is uncertain.

This chain joins TRBV5-6 and TRBJ1-1, with 7 bases fitting TRBD1. This CDR3 has 17 residues. V shed 0 bases and J 0 bases; nucleotides not matched to a gene: 8. CDR1 is SGHDT, CDR2 YYEEEE, per germline. CDR3 coding DNA: TGTGCCAGCAGCTTGGACAGGGGACCTGTATTGAACACTGAAGCTTTCTTT. It specifies CASSLDRGPVLNTEAFF.

By its share, this clonotype is medium-sized. The chain carries TRBV5-5 and TRBJ1-5; the D gene is possibly TRBD1 (5 bases). The CDR3 is 17 residues long. V was pared by 0 bases and J by 4 bases, with 17 bases between. CDR1 is SGHKS, CDR2 YYEKEE, per germline (reference sequence). CDR3 residues: CASSLGTSGGINQPQHF. CDR3 bases: TGTGCCAGCAGCTTGGGGACATCGGGGGGGATTAATCAGCCCCAGCATTTT.

J is TRBJ2-4 and V is TRBV5-3, with 7 bases identical to TRBD2. TRBV5-3 has ORF status, its function being uncertain. The CDR3 has 13 amino acids. V dropped 6 bases and J dropped 7; count of bases not matched to a gene: 7. In DNA form, the CDR3 reads TGTGCCAGAAAGAGCCGGGGGGAGAACATTCAGTACTTC. Protein sequence: CARKSRGENIQYF.

This clonotype was found many times. CDR3 sequence: CATGTVNNYNEQFF. The CDR3 DNA is TGTGCCACGGGGACCGTCAATAATTACAATGAGCAGTTCTTC. The chain uses TRBV15 and TRBJ2-1; D may correspond to TRBD1 or TRBD2 (5 bases each). This CDR3 has 14 residues. V was pared by 9 bases and J by 4 bases, with 16 bases between. In germline, CDR1 is LNHNV, CDR2 YYDKDF (reference sequence).

This clonotype was counted only a few times. The V and J genes are TRBV6-4 and TRBJ2-3; weak D call: TRBD2 (5 bases). V was cut by 3 bases and J by 2 bases, with 12 bases left in between. The CDR3 spans 15 residues. Germline V gives CDR1 MRHNA, CDR2 SNTAGT. The CDR3 DNA reads TGTGCCAGCAGTGAGACCCGGGAACCCACAGATACGCAGTATTTT. It codes for CASSETREPTDTQYF.

This clonotype is deemed medium-sized. The CDR3 nucleotides are TGCAGCGTCGGACGACAGGGGGACGAGCAGTACTTC. This codes for CSVGRQGDEQYF. The gene calls are TRBV29-1 and TRBJ2-7, with TRBD1 matching 9 bases. V was clipped by 6 bases and J by 5 bases; unmatched bases: 5. The CDR3 covers 12 residues. Germline loops: CDR1 SQVTM, CDR2 ANQGSEA.

This chain connects TRBV10-3 to TRBJ2-1, with 8 bases lining up with TRBD1. Germline CDR1 and CDR2: ENHRY and SYGVKD. The CDR3 sequence is 15 residues long. With 4 bases clipped from V and 2 bases from J, the junction kept 4 bases outside the gene matches. The CDR3 coding sequence is TGTGCCATCAGTGGTGTGGACAGGGCCTACAATGAGCAGTTCTTC. It is translated as CAISGVDRAYNEQFF.

This chain uses TRBV11-2 with TRBJ1-4; no clear D gene. From germline, CDR1 is SGHAT and CDR2 FQNNGV. The CDR3 is 14 amino acids. Trimming shortened V by 3 bases and J by 8 bases, and 13 bases separated the two germline ends. The CDR3 region is CASSFGRSNEKLFF. The CDR3 DNA reads TGTGCCAGCAGCTTTGGCAGGTCCAACGAAAAACTGTTTTTT.